Listed here are 6 T cell receptor beta chains from one sample, sequenced in a study of blood T cell repertoires in COVID-19. Clones were sequenced by immunoSEQ multiplex PCR, and TCRdb holds only the in-frame ones, with some missing. The sample consists of under 300,000 clones, around 90% of them appearing once. The sequenced sample consisted of peripheral blood. All receptors come from a woman between 70 and 85 years old with active or convalescent COVID-19.

V usage is TRBV10-3 and J usage is TRBJ1-6; possibly TRBD1 for D (5 bases). This CDR3 has 14 residues. Between the trimmed V and J ends, which lost 6 bases and 7 bases, there was a span of 13 bases. In germline, CDR1 is ENHRY, CDR2 SYGVKD. CDR3 in amino acids: CAISKATENSPLHF. CDR3 DNA: TGTGCCATCAGCAAAGCGACAGAAAATTCACCCCTCCACTTT.

This clone was seen once. This chain uses TRBV10-3 with TRBJ1-6, with 10 bases lining up with TRBD1. The CDR3 is 15 residues long. Trimming at V came to 5 bases and at J to 8 bases, leaving 6 bases not matched to a gene. Germline assignment: CDR1 ENHRY and CDR2 SYGVKD. CDR3 DNA: TGTGCCATCAGTCTCCGGGACAGGGGTTATTCACCCCTCCACTTT. It codes for CAISLRDRGYSPLHF.

The CDR3 sequence: CASSYRQGLAKNIQYF. In nucleotides, the CDR3 is TGTGCCAGCAGTTACCGTCAGGGTCTAGCCAAAAACATTCAGTACTTC. This chain uses TRBV6-2 or TRBV6-3 with TRBJ2-4; D might be TRBD1 (5 bases). The CDR3 loop spans 16 amino acids. Trimming shortened V by 2 bases and J by 0 bases, and 11 bases separated the two germline ends. Looked up from germline, CDR1 is MNHEY and CDR2 is SVGEGT.

The rearrangement joins TRBV10-3 to TRBJ1-2, with TRBD1 matching 8 bases. The CDR3 length is 13 residues. Germline trimming cut 4 bases from V and 3 bases from J; bases unmatched to any gene: 1. Per germline, CDR1 ENHRY and CDR2 SYGVKD. CDR3 bases: TGTGCCATCAGTGGGGGACAGGACTATGGCTACACCTTC. This gives the protein CAISGGQDYGYTF.

This rearrangement joins TRBV29-1 to TRBJ2-7; D possibly corresponds to TRBD1 (5 bases). CDR3 length: 12 residues. In germline, CDR1 is SQVTM, CDR2 ANQGSEA. V was shortened by 8 bases and J by 1 base, with 12 bases between the two germline ends. CDR3 region: CSLKTESYEQYF. CDR3 DNA sequence: TGCAGCTTAAAGACAGAGTCCTACGAGCAGTACTTC.

The chain is built from TRBV18 and TRBJ1-2; D is unresolved. The CDR3 has 14 residues. Trimming pared 0 bases from V and 7 bases from J, leaving 12 bases between. CDR1 and CDR2 (germline): KGHSH, LQKENI. The CDR3 DNA reads TGTGCCAGCTCACCACCGGGCCAGAGCGGTGGCTACACCTTC. It translates to CASSPPGQSGGYTF.